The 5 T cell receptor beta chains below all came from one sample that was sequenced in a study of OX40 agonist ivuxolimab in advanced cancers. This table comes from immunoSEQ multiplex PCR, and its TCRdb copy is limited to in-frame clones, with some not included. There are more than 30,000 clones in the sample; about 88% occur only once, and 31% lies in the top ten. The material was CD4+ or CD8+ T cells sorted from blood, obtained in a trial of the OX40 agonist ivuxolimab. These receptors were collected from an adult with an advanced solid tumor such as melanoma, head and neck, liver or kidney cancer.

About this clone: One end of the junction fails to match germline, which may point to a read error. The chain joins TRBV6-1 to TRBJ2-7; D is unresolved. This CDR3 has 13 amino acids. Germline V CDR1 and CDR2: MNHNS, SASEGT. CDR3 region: CASSPGWSFEQYF. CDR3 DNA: TGTGCCAGCAGTCCTGGGTGGTCCTTCGAGCAGTACTTC.

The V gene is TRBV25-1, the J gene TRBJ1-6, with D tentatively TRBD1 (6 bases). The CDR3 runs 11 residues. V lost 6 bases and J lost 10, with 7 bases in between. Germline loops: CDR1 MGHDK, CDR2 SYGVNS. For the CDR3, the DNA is TGTGCCAGCAGCCAGGGGTCACCCCTCCACTTT. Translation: CASSQGSPLHF.

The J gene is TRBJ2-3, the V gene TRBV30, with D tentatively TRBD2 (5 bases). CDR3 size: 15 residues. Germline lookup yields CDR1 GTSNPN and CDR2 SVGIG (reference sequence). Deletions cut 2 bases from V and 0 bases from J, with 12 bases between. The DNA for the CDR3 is TGTGCCTGGAGTTTCGGAGCGGCTAGCACAGATACGCAGTATTTT. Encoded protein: CAWSFGAASTDTQYF.

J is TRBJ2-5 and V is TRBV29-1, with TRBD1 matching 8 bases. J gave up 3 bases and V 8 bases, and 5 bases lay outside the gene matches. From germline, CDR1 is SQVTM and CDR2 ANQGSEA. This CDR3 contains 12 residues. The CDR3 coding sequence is TGCAGCTACTTGACAGGGGAAGAGACCCAGTACTTC. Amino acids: CSYLTGEETQYF.

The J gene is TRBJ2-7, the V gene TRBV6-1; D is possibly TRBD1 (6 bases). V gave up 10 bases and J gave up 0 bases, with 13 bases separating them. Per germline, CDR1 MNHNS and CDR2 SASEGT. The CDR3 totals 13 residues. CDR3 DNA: TGTGCCATATGGGGGCAGGACTCCTACGAGCAGTACTTC. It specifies CAIWGQDSYEQYF.